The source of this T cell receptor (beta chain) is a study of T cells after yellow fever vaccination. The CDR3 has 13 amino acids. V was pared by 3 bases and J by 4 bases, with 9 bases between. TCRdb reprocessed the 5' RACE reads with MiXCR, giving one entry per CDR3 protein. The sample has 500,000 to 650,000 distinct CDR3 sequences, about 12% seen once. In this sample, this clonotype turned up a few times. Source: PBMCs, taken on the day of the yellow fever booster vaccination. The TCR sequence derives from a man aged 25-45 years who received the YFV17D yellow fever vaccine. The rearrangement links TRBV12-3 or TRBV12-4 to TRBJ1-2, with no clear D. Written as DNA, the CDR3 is TGTGCCAGCAGTTTTGGGCCAGCCTATGGCTACACCTTC. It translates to CASSFGPAYGYTF.